This is a list of T cell receptor beta chains from one sample in a study of CD8+CD57+ T cells in acquired aplastic anemia. From the reads, TCRdb called clonotypes with MiXCR, one entry per CDR3 protein. The table has over 100,000 distinct CDR3 sequences, around two fifths seen once. What was sequenced was sorted CD4+, CD8+, or CD8+CD57+ T cells (not recorded which) from PBMCs. These receptors originate from a human donor in good health, serving as a control. Both conserved end residues are trimmed from each CDR3.

j_call: TRBJ2-1
v_call: TRBV2
cdr3_aa: ASSEKVESDNEQL

j_call: TRBJ2-1
v_call: TRBV18
cdr3_aa: ASSPRVGDEQF

j_call: TRBJ1-3
v_call: TRBV16
cdr3_aa: ASSHQTGSGNTIY

j_call: TRBJ1-1
v_call: TRBV6-1
cdr3_aa: AIEGVLGTEAF

j_call: TRBJ2-5
v_call: TRBV9
cdr3_aa: TSSSGLEGWETQY

j_call: TRBJ2-5
v_call: TRBV20-1
cdr3_aa: SASVPRSSQETQY

j_call: TRBJ2-3
v_call: TRBV27
cdr3_aa: ASSQKTSDRTDTQY

j_call: TRBJ1-5
v_call: TRBV6-1
cdr3_aa: ASSPTGENQPQH

j_call: TRBJ2-3
v_call: TRBV24-1
cdr3_aa: ATSGFHEEGTDTQY

j_call: TRBJ2-7
v_call: TRBV9
cdr3_aa: ASSVIQSGGGATYEQY

j_call: TRBJ1-2
v_call: TRBV29-1
cdr3_aa: SVGGVGGYT

j_call: TRBJ2-5
v_call: TRBV19
cdr3_aa: ASRPRGGGTEETQY

j_call: TRBJ1-2
v_call: TRBV7-2
cdr3_aa: ASSLVATAPYGYT

j_call: TRBJ2-2
v_call: TRBV7-8
cdr3_aa: ASSLAGGKTGELF

j_call: TRBJ2-7
v_call: TRBV11-2
cdr3_aa: ASSPTGVGEQY

j_call: TRBJ1-1
v_call: TRBV11-2
cdr3_aa: ASSSGSTEAF

j_call: TRBJ2-7
v_call: TRBV9
cdr3_aa: ASSVAYRGNEQY

j_call: TRBJ1-1
v_call: TRBV7-2
cdr3_aa: ASSDRTGTEAF

j_call: TRBJ1-3
v_call: TRBV12-3/TRBV12-4
cdr3_aa: ASLGVGNTIY

j_call: TRBJ1-1
v_call: TRBV3-1
cdr3_aa: ASRPTAVNTEAF

j_call: TRBJ1-4
v_call: TRBV7-7
cdr3_aa: ASSLYRESGEKLF

j_call: TRBJ2-1
v_call: TRBV10-3
cdr3_aa: AIRGLPNEQF

j_call: TRBJ1-3
v_call: TRBV7-9
cdr3_aa: ASIARDRNTIY

j_call: TRBJ1-5
v_call: TRBV3-1
cdr3_aa: ASSQSTGAGYSNQPQH

j_call: TRBJ1-6
v_call: TRBV6-1
cdr3_aa: ASGPINSPLH